The sequence of this T cell receptor (beta chain) was determined in a study of T cell repertoires in cytomegalovirus infection. About the study: Newly reported HLA-C-restricted and thoroughly characterized HLA-B-restricted CMV epitopes were employed. It can be stated that public TCR beta signatures indicated CMV infection as well as a matching HLA type.

TCRdb used MiXCR to reprocess the reads, holding one entry per CDR3 protein. The table records about 310,000 distinct CDR3 sequences, 25% of them present only once. Per the germline V gene, CDR1 is SQVTM and CDR2 is ANQGSEA. Trimming pared 4 bases from V and 0 bases from J, leaving 7 bases between. This CDR3 comprises 13 residues. Points from the study as a whole: Ex vivo responses were dominated by HLA-C-restricted CMV-specific TCR beta clonotypes.

This clonotype was recorded a few times. Its antigen is not identified. The rearrangement uses TRBV29-1 and TRBJ1-3; unclear D gene. The sequence derives from a human donor in good health (CMV status not recorded). Some clones in this sample may be carry-over from other donors' samples. The specimen comprised cultured PBMCs, sampled from culture after CMV antigen stimulation. Written as DNA, the CDR3 is TGCAGCGTTGGTAGCCTCTCTGGAAACACCATATATTTT. It yields the protein CSVGSLSGNTIYF.